The 19 T cell receptor beta chains listed next were all sequenced from one sample in a study of T-cell reconstitution after alpha-beta-depleted transplantation in children. Using unique molecular identifiers, the investigators prepared the TCRbeta library. From the PCR reads, TCRdb called clonotypes with MiXCR, one entry per CDR3 protein. The sample consists of a few hundred thousand distinct CDR3 sequences, about a quarter of them appearing once. The material was PBMCs, obtained before TCRalphabeta/CD19-depleted stem cell transplant. The receptors here all came from a girl aged 2 to 10 with Fanconi anemia, due to receive a stem cell transplant.

This clonotype was seen ten or more times. This chain joins TRBV29-1 and TRBJ2-7; 10 bases agree with TRBD1. V lost 4 bases and J lost 3; bases outside the gene matches: 6. CDR3 length equals 14 residues. Germline CDR1 and CDR2: SQVTM and ANQGSEA. The CDR3 protein is CSVGPRTGGYEQYF. CDR3 bases: TGCAGCGTTGGCCCCAGGACAGGGGGCTACGAGCAGTACTTC.

CDR3: CASSLDASGTFYEQYF. The CDR3 DNA sequence: TGTGCCAGCAGCTTAGACGCTAGCGGGACGTTCTACGAGCAGTACTTC. The rearrangement links TRBV7-6 to TRBJ2-7; 9 bases align to TRBD2. The CDR3 sequence is 16 residues long. Germline V gives CDR1 SGHVS, CDR2 FNYEAQ. The V segment lost 1 base and the J segment 3 bases; nucleotides outside the gene matches: 7.

This clonotype was detected only a few times. This chain uses TRBV20-1 with TRBJ2-7; TRBD2 agrees at 10 bases. Trimming cost V 0 bases and J 0 bases; bases outside gene matches: 14. The CDR3 extends over 19 amino acids. Germline-derived CDR1 and CDR2 are DFQATT and SNEGSKA (reference sequence). The CDR3, as DNA: TGCAGTGCTAGAGACTTTTGGACTAGCGGAGGGTCTGGCTCCTACGAGCAGTACTTC. Amino acids: CSARDFWTSGGSGSYEQYF.

This clonotype was recorded at least ten times. This rearrangement joins TRBV12-3 or TRBV12-4 to TRBJ1-2; 9 bases fit TRBD1. With 6 bases clipped from V and 5 bases from J, the junction kept 4 bases outside the gene matches. The CDR3 has 13 residues. This chain's CDR3 is CASSLGQGYGYTF. DNA for the CDR3: TGTGCCAGCAGCCTAGGACAGGGGTATGGCTACACCTTC.

This clonotype showed up just a few times. V gene TRBV4-2 combines with J gene TRBJ2-1; TRBD2 matches at 16 bases. The CDR3 sequence is 21 residues long. After removal of 0 bases from V and 4 bases from J, the junction contained 12 bases not matched to a gene. Germline V gives CDR1 LGHNA, CDR2 YNFKEQ. CDR3 protein: CASSQDDFPGLAGGQYNEQFF. DNA for the CDR3: TGTGCCAGCAGCCAAGATGATTTTCCGGGACTAGCGGGGGGGCAGTACAATGAGCAGTTCTTC.

As to this clonotype: One end of the junction varies from germline; a read error may be responsible. The chain carries TRBV28 and TRBJ2-7; 7 bases are a match to TRBD2. Germline V gene sequence: CDR1 MDHEN, CDR2 SYDVKM. The CDR3 loop spans 16 amino acids. The CDR3 DNA reads as TGTGCCAGCAGTTTACCCGGACTAGTAGGCTCCTACGAGCAGCACTTC. Its protein is CASSLPGLVGSYEQHF.

This clonotype was counted only a few times. The CDR3 reads CASSLGDSKLGEQFF. The CDR3 bases are TGTGCCAGCAGTTTAGGAGATTCAAAATTGGGTGAGCAGTTCTTC. The chain recombines TRBV27 with TRBJ2-1, with D uncertain. This CDR3 comprises 15 residues. Trimming took 2 bases from V and 9 from J, leaving 17 bases between them. Germline V gives CDR1 MNHEY, CDR2 SMNVEV (reference sequence).

This clonotype was recorded at least ten times. This chain joins TRBV29-1 and TRBJ2-1; D unclear. In germline, CDR1 is SQVTM, CDR2 ANQGSEA. Between the trimmed V and J ends, which lost 1 base and 9 bases, there was a span of 16 bases. This CDR3 comprises 14 residues. The CDR3 region has the DNA TGCAGCGTTGAAGGACTCCGCAGGCGTACTGAGCAGTTCTTC. As protein: CSVEGLRRRTEQFF.

This clonotype was observed many times. The gene calls are TRBV25-1 and TRBJ1-1, with D tentatively TRBD1 (5 bases). Looked up from germline, CDR1 is MGHDK and CDR2 is SYGVNS. The CDR3 loop spans 14 amino acids. V dropped 6 bases and J dropped 0 bases, with 11 bases sitting between them. This CDR3 is CASRAGTVNTEAFF. CDR3 DNA sequence: TGTGCCAGCAGAGCCGGGACGGTGAACACTGAAGCTTTCTTT.

The chain recombines TRBV28 with TRBJ2-1; 14 bases line up with TRBD2. CDR3 length equals 16 residues. The germline gives CDR1 MDHEN, CDR2 SYDVKM. V dropped 1 base and J dropped 9; count of bases not matched to a gene: 5. The CDR3 coding sequence is TGTGCCAGCAGTTTATTCGGGACTAGCGGGAGATCTGAGCAGTTCTTC. It translates to CASSLFGTSGRSEQFF.

This clonotype was detected once. The V call is TRBV27, the J call TRBJ1-1; D is unresolved. Looked up from germline, CDR1 is MNHEY and CDR2 is SMNVEV (reference sequence). V lost 2 bases to trimming and J lost 5 bases, with 12 bases between them. The length of the CDR3 is 14 residues. CDR3 in DNA: TGTGCCAGCAGTTTAATGGGATTAGTGACTGAAGCTTTCTTT. This translates into CASSLMGLVTEAFF.

This clonotype appeared many times. A read error is likely, as this CDR3 ends without the conserved phenylalanine or tryptophan. The limits of the CDR3 on the DNA are not certain, so only TCRdb's listed CDR3 is given. The chain recombines TRBV7-9 with TRBJ1-1; the table gives TRBD1 as D, unverified against the DNA. Both ends counted, the CDR3 spans 10 residues. CDR1 SEHNR and CDR2 FQNEAQ come from the germline V gene (reference sequence). CDR3 in amino acids: CASSLDPRVD.

At least ten counts were recorded for this clonotype. The chain combines TRBV12-3 or TRBV12-4 with TRBJ1-6; D remains ambiguous. V was clipped by 5 bases and J by 12 bases, with 14 bases between them. This CDR3 has 13 residues. DNA for the CDR3: TGTGCCAGCAGTACTTGGACGGCTGAACCCCTCCACTTT. Residues: CASSTWTAEPLHF.

The chain employs TRBV30 and TRBJ2-5, with D uncertain. The CDR3 consists of 11 residues. Germline lookup yields CDR1 GTSNPN and CDR2 SVGIG (reference sequence). V gave up 7 bases and J gave up 1 base, with 7 bases separating them. CDR3 sequence (DNA): TGTGCCTATCTCGGCCAAGAGACCCAGTACTTC. It translates to CAYLGQETQYF.

The V and J genes are TRBV20-1 and TRBJ1-1, with 10 bases identical to TRBD1. V gave up 7 bases and J gave up 7 bases; unmatched junction bases: 0. CDR3 length: 10 residues. Germline V CDR1 and CDR2: DFQATT, SNEGSKA (reference sequence). CDR3 region: CSGDRGEAFF. CDR3 sequence (DNA): TGCAGTGGGGACAGGGGTGAAGCTTTCTTT.

This clonotype has ten or more counts. The chain joins TRBV29-1 to TRBJ2-7, with 8 nucleotides matching TRBD1. CDR1 and CDR2 (germline): SQVTM, ANQGSEA. CDR3 length equals 12 residues. The V gene end was trimmed by 5 bases and the J gene end by 6 bases; junction bases not matched to a gene: 6. CDR3 protein: CSVSGTGPEQYF. CDR3 bases: TGCAGCGTTTCCGGGACAGGCCCCGAGCAGTACTTC.

The chain recombines TRBV28 with TRBJ2-7; 9 bases are a match to TRBD1. The V gene's germline CDR1 is MDHEN and CDR2 SYDVKM. The junction had 17 bases not matched to a gene; V was cut back by 3 bases and J by 5 bases. The length of the CDR3 is 18 residues. CDR3: CASSFLAIRDRVIHEQYF. The CDR3 DNA reads TGTGCCAGCAGTTTCTTGGCTATCCGGGACAGGGTTATTCACGAGCAGTACTTC.

This chain connects TRBV30 to TRBJ2-5; D gene uncertain. V gave up 0 bases and J gave up 4 bases, with 3 bases separating them. The CDR3 is 11 residues long. Germline values: CDR1 GTSNPN, CDR2 SVGIG (reference sequence). The CDR3: CAWSVRETQYF. The CDR3, as DNA: TGTGCCTGGAGTGTACGAGAGACCCAGTACTTC.

This clonotype was picked up many times. The V and J genes are TRBV29-1 and TRBJ2-7, with TRBD2 matching 12 bases. J lost 0 bases, V lost 2 bases, and 8 bases had no gene match. This CDR3 contains 17 residues. The germline V gene encodes CDR1 SQVTM and CDR2 ANQGSEA. CDR3: CSVESEGLAGLSYEQYF. The CDR3 DNA follows: TGCAGCGTTGAAAGTGAGGGACTAGCGGGCCTCTCCTACGAGCAGTACTTC.